What follows is one TCR beta chain and its context. Authors' data handling: How many nucleated cells were present was estimated from reference gene primer amplification. Data came from immunoSEQ multiplex PCR; TCRdb stores just in-frame clones and leaves some out. From that table come the V and J calls and clone size; the DNA was used to work out D and trimming. Of around 220,000 clones listed, roughly 84% are singletons. Self-reported history from a screening survey and questionnaire set each donor's cohort. Cohort 3 donors counted as recovered after two negative PCRs, clearance, or resolved symptoms. The data belong to a study of blood T cell repertoires in COVID-19. Overall study context: COVID-19 samples, acute and convalescent, were from the United States, Italy and Spain.

CDR1 is LGHNT and CDR2 is FRNRAP in the germline V gene. V shed 3 bases and J shed 4 bases, with 7 bases lying between them. The CDR3 totals 13 residues. The V and J genes are TRBV12-5 and TRBJ2-1; D is unclear. This sequence originates from a middle-aged woman who had recovered from COVID-19. Sequenced input: PBMCs or T cells enriched from blood (not recorded which). The CDR3 loop reads CASGFSRYNEQFF. In nucleotides, the CDR3 is TGTGCTAGTGGTTTCAGCAGGTACAATGAGCAGTTCTTC.